One and the same sample provided the 19 T cell receptor beta chains below, sequenced in a study of shared clonotypes between healthy human individuals. Profiled with immunoSEQ multiplex PCR; TCRdb holds only in-frame clones, not every one. The table shows about 2.4 million clones, with over 85% occurring only once. Sequenced sample: naive CD4+ T cells from PBMCs. Sample subset: CD45RA+ positively selected. All receptors derive from a man aged 18 to 30 in good health. Some clones in this sample may be carry-over from other donors' samples.

This clone was recorded once. The chain joins TRBV6-5 to TRBJ2-2; D may be TRBD1 or TRBD2 (7 bases each). This CDR3 is built from 16 residues. Germline V CDR1 and CDR2: MNHEY, SVGAGI. V lost 1 base, J lost 1 base, and 10 bases lay in between. This chain's CDR3 is CASSYFRGGNTGELFF. The CDR3 DNA reads as TGTGCCAGCAGTTACTTCAGGGGGGGGAACACCGGGGAGCTGTTTTTT.

The chain links TRBV7-3 to TRBJ2-3; 14 positions match TRBD2. This CDR3 contains 19 residues. V trimming: 1 base; J trimming: 1 base; junction bases outside the gene matches: 7. Germline V CDR1 and CDR2: SGHTA, FQGTGA. The DNA for the CDR3 is TGTGCCAGCAGCTTAAGGGGACTAGCGGGAGTTGGGGGCACAGATACGCAGTATTTT. Translated: CASSLRGLAGVGGTDTQYF.

This rearrangement joins TRBV30 to TRBJ2-1; 10 bases are a match to TRBD2. Per germline, CDR1 GTSNPN and CDR2 SVGIG (reference sequence). Losses at the gene ends were 1 base for V and 0 bases for J; bases not matched to a gene: 6. The CDR3 contains 17 residues. The CDR3 reads CAWSDASGSTSYNEQFF. DNA of the CDR3: TGTGCCTGGAGTGACGCTAGCGGGAGTACCTCCTACAATGAGCAGTTCTTC.

Concerning this clone: Distinct nucleotide sequences in the sample also encode this CDR3. The V and J genes are TRBV5-4 and TRBJ2-5; D unclear. This CDR3 has 13 amino acids. Germline CDR1 and CDR2: SGHNT and YYREEE (reference sequence). The germline V and J ends were trimmed by 4 bases and 4 bases, with 11 bases remaining between them. CDR3 sequence: CASSPGSSETQYF. DNA for the CDR3: TGTGCCAGCAGCCCGGGTTCATCAGAGACCCAGTACTTC.

This clone turned up a few times. The V and J genes are TRBV9 and TRBJ2-7; a possible D gene is TRBD2 (6 bases). CDR1 is SGDLS and CDR2 is YYNGEE in the germline V gene. The CDR3 consists of 13 residues. The V end was cut by 2 bases, the J end by 5 bases, with 11 bases between. The CDR3 here is CASSVAGSNEQYF. CDR3 DNA: TGTGCCAGCAGCGTTGCCGGGAGCAACGAGCAGTACTTC.

The chain couples TRBV7-8 to TRBJ1-5, with D unresolved. Germline assignment: CDR1 SGHVS and CDR2 FQNEAQ. The CDR3 runs 14 residues. V lost 1 base, J lost 6 bases, and 10 bases lay in between. The CDR3 DNA reads TGTGCCAGCAGCTTAGTCCTCGGCGGTCAGCCCCAGCATTTT. It codes for CASSLVLGGQPQHF.

This clone has just one count. The V gene is TRBV28, the J gene TRBJ2-1; possibly TRBD2 for D (5 bases). CDR1 and CDR2 from the germline V gene are MDHEN and SYDVKM. V lost 6 bases and J lost 5, with 11 bases in between. This CDR3 is 13 amino acids long. Here the CDR3 DNA reads TGTGCCAGCAGCCCCAGCGGAGACAATGAGCAGTTCTTC. It codes for CASSPSGDNEQFF.

The rearrangement links TRBV15 to TRBJ2-3; tentatively, D is TRBD2 (5 bases). Per germline, CDR1 LNHNV and CDR2 YYDKDF (reference sequence). Trimming removed 1 base from V and 1 base from J, with 15 bases in between. CDR3 length: 17 residues. In DNA, the CDR3 is TGTGCCACCAGCAGAGTCCTTCCGACCGGGGGCACAGATACGCAGTATTTT. Protein: CATSRVLPTGGTDTQYF.

J is TRBJ1-3 and V is TRBV18; maybe TRBD1 (5 bases). CDR1 and CDR2 (germline): KGHSH, LQKENI. Trimming cost V 1 base and J 1 base, with 14 bases left between them. The CDR3 has 17 amino acids. CDR3 protein: CASSPQGLVESGNTIYF. As DNA, the CDR3 is TGTGCCAGCTCACCACAGGGGTTAGTGGAGTCTGGAAACACCATATATTTT.

This clone was seen a handful of times. The chain links TRBV27 to TRBJ1-5, with D uncertain. In germline, CDR1 is MNHEY, CDR2 SMNVEV (reference sequence). Between the trimmed V and J ends, which lost 5 bases and 4 bases, there was a span of 15 bases. This CDR3 is built from 15 residues. This CDR3 reads CASSPFRAPNQPQHF. The CDR3 DNA sequence: TGTGCCAGCAGTCCCTTTCGGGCCCCAAATCAGCCCCAGCATTTT.

The genes are TRBV9 and TRBJ1-4, with D tentatively TRBD1 (6 bases). Trimming stripped 6 bases from V and 8 bases from J, with 17 bases between. CDR3 size: 14 residues. The germline V gene encodes CDR1 SGDLS and CDR2 YYNGEE. DNA of the CDR3: TGTGCCAGCAACCCGAGGGGGTCTGGGGAAAAACTGTTTTTT. This sequence encodes CASNPRGSGEKLFF.

The chain is built from TRBV30 and TRBJ1-5; 8 nucleotides agree with TRBD1. This CDR3 has 15 amino acids. Germline V gene data show CDR1 as GTSNPN and CDR2 as SVGIG (reference sequence). V was pared by 3 bases and J by 3 bases, with 7 bases of the junction left unmatched. The CDR3 protein is CAWSYSDRVNQPQHF. CDR3 DNA: TGTGCCTGGAGCTATTCGGACAGGGTCAATCAGCCCCAGCATTTT.

The chain links TRBV20-1 to TRBJ1-1; D is undetermined. Trimming removed 4 bases from V and 8 bases from J, with 11 bases in between. Germline assignment: CDR1 DFQATT and CDR2 SNEGSKA (reference sequence). This CDR3 spans 11 amino acids. The CDR3 protein is CSATAGLEAFF. Written as DNA, the CDR3 is TGCAGTGCTACCGCAGGCCTAGAAGCTTTCTTT.

The chain recombines TRBV5-1 with TRBJ1-6; 7 positions agree with TRBD1. Germline V gene lookup returns CDR1 SGHRS and CDR2 YFSETQ. With 3 bases clipped from V and 7 bases from J, the junction kept 7 bases outside the gene matches. There are 15 residues in the CDR3. The DNA of the CDR3 is TGCGCCAGCAGCTCACAGGGGTCTAGGAATTCACCCCTCCACTTT. Translation: CASSSQGSRNSPLHF.

This clone has a handful of counts. V is TRBV4-2 and J is TRBJ1-5, with 8 bases aligning to TRBD1. The length of the CDR3 is 15 residues. Germline lookup yields CDR1 LGHNA and CDR2 YNFKEQ. J was trimmed by 5 bases and V by 1 base; bases with no gene match: 4. Here the CDR3 DNA reads TGTGCCAGCAGCCAAGCCGGGACAGGCGATCAGCCCCAGCATTTT. Its protein product is CASSQAGTGDQPQHF.

This clone has only one observation. The chain recombines TRBV6-5 with TRBJ1-3; D unresolved. CDR1 is MNHEY, CDR2 SVGAGI, per germline. The CDR3 contains 15 residues. V shed 2 bases and J shed 2 bases, with 10 bases lying between them. The DNA for the CDR3 is TGTGCCAGCAGTTACCAGACCCAAACTGGAAACACCATATATTTT. Its protein is CASSYQTQTGNTIYF.

The chain has TRBV5-1 and TRBJ1-2; no clear D gene. Per germline, CDR1 SGHRS and CDR2 YFSETQ. The CDR3 contains 12 residues. The V end lost 4 bases, the J end lost 5 bases, and 9 bases lay between the germline ends. The CDR3 is CASSTQSYGYTF. The CDR3 region has the DNA TGCGCCAGCAGCACACAGTCTTATGGCTACACCTTC.

The rearrangement joins TRBV2 to TRBJ1-5; D call uncertain. The germline V gene has CDR1 SNHLY and CDR2 FYNNEI. The CDR3 runs 13 residues. The V and J ends lost 8 bases and 4 bases respectively, with 12 bases between them. DNA for the CDR3: TGTGCCAGCGCCGGACGGGTTAATCAGCCCCAGCATTTT. Translation gives CASAGRVNQPQHF.

V gene TRBV4-2 combines with J gene TRBJ2-1, with 9 bases fitting TRBD2. Looked up from germline, CDR1 is LGHNA and CDR2 is YNFKEQ. The length of the CDR3 is 17 residues. After removal of 3 bases from V and 8 bases from J, the junction contained 14 bases not matched to a gene. The DNA for the CDR3 is TGTGCCAGCAGCCACCCCGGGGGGCTAGCGGGAACTGATGAGCAGTTCTTC. Translating gives CASSHPGGLAGTDEQFF.